This T cell receptor beta chain was recorded in a study of T cells in Graves' hyperthyroidism and ophthalmopathy (dated by TCRdb to between 2019 and 2020). Describing the broader study: To identify TCR V-J signatures that set the groups apart, the researchers used a discovery cohort of 100 patients, made up of 43 with Graves' ophthalmopathy and 57 with stable Graves' hyperthyroidism. Prospective prediction of ophthalmopathy was tested in an independent validation cohort of 18 to 20 hyperthyroidism patients and around 16 patients who later progressed to ophthalmopathy. The roughly 91 discovery patients were randomly divided into training and test sets at a 7:3 ratio. In six Graves' hyperthyroidism patients, the study also compared T-cell repertoires from thyroid tissue with T-cell repertoires from blood. Once sampling was done, hyperthyroidism patients were given methimazole at a starting dose of 30 mg daily, whereas ophthalmopathy patients were given high-dose intravenous methylprednisolone. TCR Vbeta CDR3 sequencing of approximately 140 peripheral blood samples (fewer than 45 ophthalmopathy, about 80 hyperthyroidism and around 17 progressor patients) is reported in the paper. The paper's findings and limits, for the study overall: A model built on a 13 V-J signature distinguished ophthalmopathy from stable hyperthyroidism, reaching roughly 88% sensitivity and about 81% specificity in cross-validation and 80%/75% in testing. In validation, the model predicted progression to ophthalmopathy with roughly 66% sensitivity and 72% to 85% specificity, a median of 6.5 months before onset. Most expanded thyroid clonotypes (frequency above 0.001) were also found in blood, which suggests that blood repertoires may mirror thyroid immune responses. Sample size was not statistically predetermined, and investigators were not blinded to group allocation.

This clonotype was counted at least ten times. Its target antigen remains unknown. No much larger clonotype is one base removed from it; base qualities were not supplied. Counted from cysteine to phenylalanine, this CDR3 has 13 amino acids. Only CDR3 DNA is held: 39 bases, read in frame from base 1. Cut back by 0 bases and 6 bases, the V and J ends lie 11 bases apart. The germline V gene (reference sequence) specifies DFQATT as CDR1 and SNEGSKA as CDR2. Exclusion was applied to patients with uncontrolled infections, other autoimmune diseases, pregnancy or lactation. Diagnoses were established on the basis of clinical symptoms, serum thyroxine and TRAb, thyroid ultrasound, and orbital computed tomography. Total RNA was extracted using Trizol reagent, and RNA quality was assessed on an Agilent 2100 Bioanalyzer. The TCR beta CDR3 regions were amplified from the RNA transcripts. The first round of RT-PCR for the TCR CDR3 was performed with the HTBI primer set and the Qiagen OneStep RT-PCR kit. The libraries were constructed in a second round of multiplex PCR and then size-selected and purified. The libraries were sequenced on an Illumina HiSeq2000 using paired-end 100 bp reads. Under the source paper's analysis protocol: SOAPnuke was used to process the raw data, removing reads that contained adapters or uncalled bases, had a mean Phred below 15, or lacked an exact match to the constant primer or identifier. High-quality paired reads were merged with COPE v1.2.5, and unique nucleotide sequences were defined as clonotypes. Clonotypes were aligned to IMGT TRBV, TRBD and TRBJ reference segments using MiTCR v1.1. Analysis was restricted to V-J combinations with a frequency above 0.0001, which covered about 99% of repertoires. A TCS score was defined as the ratio between F50 (clonal expansion) and ExV (chaos), using BLOSUM62-based TCRdist between CDR3 peptides within each V-J. Welch's t-statistics and random forest reduced 514 V-J features to 10 to 15, which were used in a naive Bayes classifier (R e1071). The Morisita-Horn index was used to measure how similar the thyroid and blood repertoires were. TCRdb trimmed public reads at Q25 via fastp, called clones via MiXCR and kept in-frame beta chains. Rows with a matching CDR3 protein are joined into one entry that keeps the most common DNA and genes. Clone size and V and J calls follow TCRdb, not the original study. The sample records about 510,000 distinct CDR3 sequences, approximately 49% of which are singletons. The ten largest clones capture roughly 45% of the sample.

The clonotype originates from an adult woman with Graves' disease, either hyperthyroidism or ophthalmopathy (not recorded which). Sequences were obtained from peripheral blood or thyroid tissue (not recorded which). The receptor chain draws on TRBV20-1 and TRBJ1-2; TRBD1 is a possible D gene, resting on 5 matching bases. The CDR3 has the sequence CSARDYRSDGYTF. The DNA sequence is TGCAGTGCTAGAGATTACAGGTCTGATGGCTACACCTTC.